The present T cell receptor beta chain was sequenced within a study of control samples from healthy donors and cancer patients. Germline V gene lookup returns CDR1 LNHDA and CDR2 SQIVND (reference sequence). Trimming took 6 bases from V and 4 from J, leaving 12 bases between them. CDR3 length: 13 residues. This table comes from immunoSEQ multiplex PCR, and its TCRdb copy is limited to in-frame clones, with some not included. The sample records about 92,000 clones, approximately 78% being singletons. V and J are TRBV19 and TRBJ1-2; D gene uncertain. Sequenced input: blood. This TCR was recovered from a woman aged 55 to 70 in good health. CDR3 residues: CASSPRETYGYTF. The DNA of the CDR3 is TGTGCCAGTAGCCCTAGGGAGACCTATGGCTACACCTTC.